This T cell receptor (beta chain) is from a study of T cells in Graves' hyperthyroidism and ophthalmopathy. The CDR3 sequence is 13 residues long. V lost 3 bases to trimming and J lost 4 bases, with 9 bases between them. Germline V gene lookup returns CDR1 MNHEY and CDR2 SMNVEV (reference sequence). Amplified TCR beta CDR3 regions came from RNA transcripts. Researchers ran a first-round RT-PCR on the TCR CDR3 using the HTBI primer set. Using its own MiXCR run on the multiplex PCR reads, TCRdb lists one record per CDR3 protein. The table has a few hundred thousand distinct CDR3 sequences, approximately 14% seen once. In this sample, this clonotype turned up many times.

Sample: blood. The rearrangement joins TRBV27 to TRBJ1-2; no firm D call. The source of this sequence is a woman in her thirties or forties with Graves' ophthalmopathy. The DNA for the CDR3 is TGTGCCAGCAGTTTGTCTCCCTTCTATGGCTACACCTTC. Translating it yields CASSLSPFYGYTF.